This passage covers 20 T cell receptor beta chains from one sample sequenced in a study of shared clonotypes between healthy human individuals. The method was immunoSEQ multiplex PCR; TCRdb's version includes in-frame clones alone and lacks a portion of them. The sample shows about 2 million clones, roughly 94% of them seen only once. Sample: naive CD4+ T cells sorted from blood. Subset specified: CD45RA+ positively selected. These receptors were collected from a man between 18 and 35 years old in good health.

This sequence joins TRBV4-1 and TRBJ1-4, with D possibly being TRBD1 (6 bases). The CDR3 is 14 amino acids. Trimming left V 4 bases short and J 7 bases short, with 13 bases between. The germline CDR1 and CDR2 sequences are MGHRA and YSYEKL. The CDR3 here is CASSRSGVGEKLFF. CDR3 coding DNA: TGCGCCAGCAGCCGCTCAGGGGTCGGTGAAAAACTGTTTTTT.

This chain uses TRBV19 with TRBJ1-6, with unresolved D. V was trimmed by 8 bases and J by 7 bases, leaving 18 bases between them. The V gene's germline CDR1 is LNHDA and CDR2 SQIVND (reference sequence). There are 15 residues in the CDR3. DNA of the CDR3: TGTGCCAGTCTTCCCAACCCGGCGTACAATTCACCCCTCCACTTT. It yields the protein CASLPNPAYNSPLHF. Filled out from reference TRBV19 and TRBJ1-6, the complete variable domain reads DGGITQSPKYLFRKEGQNVTLSCEQNLNHDAMYWYRQDPGQGLRLIYYSQIVNDFQKGDIAEGYSVSREKKESFPLTVTSAQKNPTAFYLCASLPNPAYNSPLHFGNGTRLTVT.

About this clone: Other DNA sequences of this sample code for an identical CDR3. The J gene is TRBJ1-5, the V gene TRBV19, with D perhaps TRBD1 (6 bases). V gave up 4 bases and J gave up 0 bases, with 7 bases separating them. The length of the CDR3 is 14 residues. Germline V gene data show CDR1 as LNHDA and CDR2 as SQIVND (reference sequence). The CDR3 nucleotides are TGTGCCAGTAGTACGACAGGTAGCAATCAGCCCCAGCATTTT. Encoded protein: CASSTTGSNQPQHF.

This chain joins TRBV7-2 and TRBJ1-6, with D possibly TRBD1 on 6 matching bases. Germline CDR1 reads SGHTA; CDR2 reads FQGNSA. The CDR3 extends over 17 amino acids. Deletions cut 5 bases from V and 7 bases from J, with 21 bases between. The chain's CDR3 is CASSHTLGGRKNSPLHF. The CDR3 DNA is TGTGCCAGCAGCCACACCCTGGGGGGCAGGAAGAATTCACCCCTCCACTTT.

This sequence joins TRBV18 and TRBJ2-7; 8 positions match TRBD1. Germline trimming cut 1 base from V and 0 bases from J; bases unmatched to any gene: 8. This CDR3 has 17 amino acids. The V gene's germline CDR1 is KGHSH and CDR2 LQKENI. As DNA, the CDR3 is TGTGCCAGCTCACCACTTGCCGGGACAGGAGCCTCCTACGAGCAGTACTTC. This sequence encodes CASSPLAGTGASYEQYF.

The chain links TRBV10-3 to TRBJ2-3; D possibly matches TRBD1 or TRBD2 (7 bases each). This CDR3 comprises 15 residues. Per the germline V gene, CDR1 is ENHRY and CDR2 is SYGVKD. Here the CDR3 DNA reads TGTGCAGGGGGCGGGGGCGTTGCTTCCACAGATACGCAGTATTTT. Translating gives CAGGGGVASTDTQYF.

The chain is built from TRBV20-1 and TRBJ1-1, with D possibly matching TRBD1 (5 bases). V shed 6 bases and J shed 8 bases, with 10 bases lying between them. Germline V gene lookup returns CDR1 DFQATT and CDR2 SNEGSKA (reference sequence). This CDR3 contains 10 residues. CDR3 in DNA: TGCAGTGCCCAGACAGCCGAAGCTTTCTTT. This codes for CSAQTAEAFF.

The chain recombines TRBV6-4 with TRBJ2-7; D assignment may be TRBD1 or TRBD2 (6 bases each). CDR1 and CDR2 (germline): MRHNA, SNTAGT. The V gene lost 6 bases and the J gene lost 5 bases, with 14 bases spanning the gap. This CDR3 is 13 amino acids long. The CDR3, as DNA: TGTGCCAGCAGCCCCCGTGGGGGGCACGAGCAGTACTTC. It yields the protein CASSPRGGHEQYF.

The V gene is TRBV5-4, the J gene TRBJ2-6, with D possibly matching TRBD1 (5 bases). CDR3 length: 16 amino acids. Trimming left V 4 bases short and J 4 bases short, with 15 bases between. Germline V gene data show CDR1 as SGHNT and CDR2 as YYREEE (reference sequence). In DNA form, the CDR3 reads TGTGCCAGCAGCCCCCTCGACAGAGACGGGGCCAACGTCCTGACTTTC. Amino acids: CASSPLDRDGANVLTF. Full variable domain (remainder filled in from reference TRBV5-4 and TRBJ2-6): ETGVTQSPTHLIKTRGQQVTLRCSSQSGHNTVSWYQQALGQGPQFIFQYYREEENGRGNFPPRFSGLQFPNYSSELNVNALELDDSALYLCASSPLDRDGANVLTFGAGSRLTVL.

CDR3 DNA sequence: TGCGCCAGCAGCTTGGATGCGGGAGAGTACAATGAGCAGTTCTTC. Protein sequence: CASSLDAGEYNEQFF. The chain links TRBV5-1 to TRBJ2-1; 7 bases line up with TRBD2. The length of the CDR3 is 15 residues. Germline CDR1 SGHRS, CDR2 YFSETQ. Germline trimming cut 0 bases from V and 4 bases from J; bases unmatched to any gene: 4.

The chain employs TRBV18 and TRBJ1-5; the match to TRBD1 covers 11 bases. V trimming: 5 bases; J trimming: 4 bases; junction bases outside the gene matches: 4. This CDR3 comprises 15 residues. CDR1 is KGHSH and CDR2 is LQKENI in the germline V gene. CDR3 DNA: TGTGCCAGCTCAGCGGGACAGGGGGTAAATCAGCCCCAGCATTTT. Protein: CASSAGQGVNQPQHF.

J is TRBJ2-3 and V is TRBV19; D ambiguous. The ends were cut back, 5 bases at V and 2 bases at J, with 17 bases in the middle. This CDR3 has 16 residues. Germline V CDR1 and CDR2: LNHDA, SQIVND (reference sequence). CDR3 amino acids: CASSSMSVPLTDTQYF. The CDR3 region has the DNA TGTGCCAGTAGTTCGATGAGTGTACCACTCACAGATACGCAGTATTTT.

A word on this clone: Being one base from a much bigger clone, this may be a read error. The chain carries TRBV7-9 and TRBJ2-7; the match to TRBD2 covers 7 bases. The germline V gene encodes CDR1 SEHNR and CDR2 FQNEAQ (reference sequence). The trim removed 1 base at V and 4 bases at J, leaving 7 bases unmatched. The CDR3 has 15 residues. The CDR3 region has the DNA TGTGCCAGCAGCTTAGAGCGGGAAGCGGCGTACGAGCAGTACTTC. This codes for CASSLEREAAYEQYF.

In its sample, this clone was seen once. Here the CDR3 reads CASCRDTLAKNIQYF. The DNA of the CDR3 is TGTGCCAGCTGTAGGGACACTCTAGCCAAAAACATTCAGTACTTC. The chain recombines TRBV2 with TRBJ2-4, with a weak D call TRBD1 (6 bases). This CDR3 has 15 residues. Trimming left V 8 bases short and J 0 bases short, with 14 bases between. Germline CDR1 SNHLY, CDR2 FYNNEI.

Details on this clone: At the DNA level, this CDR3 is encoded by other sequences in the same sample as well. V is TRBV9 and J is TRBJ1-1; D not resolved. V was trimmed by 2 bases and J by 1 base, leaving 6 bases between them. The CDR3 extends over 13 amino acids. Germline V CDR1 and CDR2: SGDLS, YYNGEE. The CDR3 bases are TGTGCCAGCAGCGTTGGGAAGAACACTGAAGCTTTCTTT. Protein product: CASSVGKNTEAFF.

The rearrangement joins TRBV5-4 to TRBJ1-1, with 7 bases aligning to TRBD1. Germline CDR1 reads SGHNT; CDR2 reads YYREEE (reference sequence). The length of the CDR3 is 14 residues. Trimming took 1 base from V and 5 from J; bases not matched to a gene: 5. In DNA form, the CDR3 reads TGTGCCAGCAGCTTGAGGGGGCTAGAGACTGAAGCTTTCTTT. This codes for CASSLRGLETEAFF.

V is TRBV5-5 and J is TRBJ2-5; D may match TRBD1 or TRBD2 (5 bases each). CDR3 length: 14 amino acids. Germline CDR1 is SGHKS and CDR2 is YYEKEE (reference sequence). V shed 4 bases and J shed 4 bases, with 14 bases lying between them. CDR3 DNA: TGTGCCAGCAGCCTGGGACGGTGGGGAGAGACCCAGTACTTC. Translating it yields CASSLGRWGETQYF.

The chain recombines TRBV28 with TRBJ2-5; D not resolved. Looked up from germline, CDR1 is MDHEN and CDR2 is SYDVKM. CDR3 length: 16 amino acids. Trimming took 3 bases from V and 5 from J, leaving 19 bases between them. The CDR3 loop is CASSFSLMRREETQYF. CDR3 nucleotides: TGTGCCAGCAGTTTCTCTCTGATGCGGCGAGAGGAGACCCAGTACTTC.

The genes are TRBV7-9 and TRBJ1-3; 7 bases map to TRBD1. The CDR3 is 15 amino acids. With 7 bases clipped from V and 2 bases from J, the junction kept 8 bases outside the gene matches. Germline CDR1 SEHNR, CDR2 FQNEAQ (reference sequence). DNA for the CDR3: TGTGCCAGCACCTCTGCAGACAGGGCTGGAAACACCATATATTTT. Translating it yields CASTSADRAGNTIYF.

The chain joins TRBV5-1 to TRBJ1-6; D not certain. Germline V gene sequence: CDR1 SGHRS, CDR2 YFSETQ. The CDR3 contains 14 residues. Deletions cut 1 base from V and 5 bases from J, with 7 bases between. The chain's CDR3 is CASSLSGNNSPLHF. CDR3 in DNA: TGCGCCAGCAGCTTGTCTGGGAATAATTCACCCCTCCACTTT.